These 5 T cell receptor beta chains originate from one sample sequenced in a study of long-term antiretroviral therapy in people with HIV. Researchers ran immunoSEQ v3.0 at survey level. This table comes from immunoSEQ multiplex PCR, and its TCRdb copy is limited to in-frame clones, with some not included. Seen here are about 21,000 clones, roughly four fifths observed once, and the top ten hold 3.5% to 6%. Sequences were derived from unsorted PBMCs, sampled 0.5 years after starting antiretroviral therapy. Receptor source: a man between 18 and 35 years old with HIV.

The V call is TRBV4-1, the J call TRBJ2-1; perhaps TRBD1 as D (6 bases). The germline V gene has CDR1 MGHRA and CDR2 YSYEKL. V lost 0 bases, J lost 4 bases, and 13 bases lay in between. This CDR3 is built from 16 residues. CDR3 nucleotide sequence: TGCGCCAGCAGCCAAGATGCAAGGGACATGTACAATGAGCAGTTCTTC. This codes for CASSQDARDMYNEQFF.

The V and J genes are TRBV28 and TRBJ2-1, with 11 bases aligning to TRBD2. Unmatched junction bases numbered 8, after V lost 6 bases and J lost 4 bases. The length of the CDR3 is 16 residues. Germline loops: CDR1 MDHEN, CDR2 SYDVKM. The CDR3 coding sequence is TGTGCCAGCAGACCACTAGCGGGAGATGCTTACAATGAGCAGTTCTTC. Amino acid sequence: CASRPLAGDAYNEQFF.

Only a few counts were recorded for this clone. This chain's CDR3 is CASSLTVTGDGYTF. The CDR3 region has the DNA TGTGCCAGCAGCTTAACTGTGACAGGGGATGGCTACACCTTC. The J gene is TRBJ1-2, the V gene TRBV7-3; 8 nucleotides agree with TRBD1. This CDR3 spans 14 amino acids. Trimming cost V 0 bases and J 6 bases; bases outside gene matches: 3. In germline, CDR1 is SGHTA, CDR2 FQGTGA.

This clone appeared once. The chain couples TRBV6-5 to TRBJ1-2; 9 bases agree with TRBD1. Per germline, CDR1 MNHEY and CDR2 SVGAGI. This CDR3 spans 14 amino acids. The V segment lost 7 bases and the J segment 6 bases; nucleotides outside the gene matches: 9. CDR3 DNA: TGTGCCAGCACCCTACGGGACAGGGAGGATGGCTACACCTTC. It encodes CASTLRDREDGYTF.

The chain carries TRBV14 and TRBJ1-1; perhaps TRBD1 as D (6 bases). V was cut by 2 bases and J by 5 bases, with 9 bases left in between. This CDR3 region has 13 residues. Per the germline V gene, CDR1 is SGHDN and CDR2 is FVKESK. For the CDR3, the DNA is TGTGCCAGCAGCCAAAATCAGGGGACTGAAGCTTTCTTT. Encoded protein: CASSQNQGTEAFF.